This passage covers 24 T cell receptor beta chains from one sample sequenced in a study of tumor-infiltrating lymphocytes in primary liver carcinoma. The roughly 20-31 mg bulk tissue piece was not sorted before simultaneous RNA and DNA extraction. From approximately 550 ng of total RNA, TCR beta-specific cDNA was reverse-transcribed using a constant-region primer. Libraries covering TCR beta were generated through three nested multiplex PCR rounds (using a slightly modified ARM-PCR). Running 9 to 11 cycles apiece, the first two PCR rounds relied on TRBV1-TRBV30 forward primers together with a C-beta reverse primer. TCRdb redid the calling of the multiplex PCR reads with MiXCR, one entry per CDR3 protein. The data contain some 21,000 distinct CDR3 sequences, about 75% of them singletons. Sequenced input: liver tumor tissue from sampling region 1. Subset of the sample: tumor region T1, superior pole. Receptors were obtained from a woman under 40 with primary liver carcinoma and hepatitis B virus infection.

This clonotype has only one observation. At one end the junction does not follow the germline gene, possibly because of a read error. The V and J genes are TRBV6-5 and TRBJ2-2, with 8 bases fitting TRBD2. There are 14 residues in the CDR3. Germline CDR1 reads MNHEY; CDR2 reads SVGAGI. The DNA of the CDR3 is TGTGCCAGCAGCCTCGGGGGGGCGGTCGGGGAACTTTCTTTT. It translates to CASSLGGAVGELSF.

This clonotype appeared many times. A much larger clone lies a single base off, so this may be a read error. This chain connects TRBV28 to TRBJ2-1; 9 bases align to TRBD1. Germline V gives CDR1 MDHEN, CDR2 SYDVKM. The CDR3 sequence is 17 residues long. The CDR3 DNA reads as TGTGCCAGCAGTCCAGAACAGGGGGCAGGGAGAGTCAATGTGCAGTTCTTC. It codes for CASSPEQGAGRVNVQFF.

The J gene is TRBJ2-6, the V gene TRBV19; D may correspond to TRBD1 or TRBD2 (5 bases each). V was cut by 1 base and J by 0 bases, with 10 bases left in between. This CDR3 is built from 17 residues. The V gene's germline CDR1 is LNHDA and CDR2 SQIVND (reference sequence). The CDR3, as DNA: TGTGCCAGTAGTATAGGGAACGGGGCCTCTGGGGCCAACGTCCTGACTTTC. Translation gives CASSIGNGASGANVLTF. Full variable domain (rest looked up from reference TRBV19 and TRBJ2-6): DGGITQSPKYLFRKEGQNVTLSCEQNLNHDAMYWYRQDPGQGLRLIYYSQIVNDFQKGDIAEGYSVSREKKESFPLTVTSAQKNPTAFYLCASSIGNGASGANVLTFGAGSRLTVL.

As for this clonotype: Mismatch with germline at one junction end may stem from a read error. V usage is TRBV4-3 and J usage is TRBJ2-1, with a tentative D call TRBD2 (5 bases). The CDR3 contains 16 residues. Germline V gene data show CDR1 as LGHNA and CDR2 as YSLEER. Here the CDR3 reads CASSQDEGSSYNEQLF. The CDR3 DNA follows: TGCGCCAGCAGCCAAGATGAGGGAAGCTCCTACAATGAGCAGTTATTT.

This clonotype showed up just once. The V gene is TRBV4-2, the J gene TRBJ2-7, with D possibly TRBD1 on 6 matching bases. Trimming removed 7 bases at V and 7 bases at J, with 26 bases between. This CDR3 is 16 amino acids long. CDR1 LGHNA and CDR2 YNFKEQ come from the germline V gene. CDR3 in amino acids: CASIPLIFDRNYEQYF. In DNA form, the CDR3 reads TGTGCCAGCATCCCCTTAATTTTTGACAGGAATTATGAGCAGTACTTC.

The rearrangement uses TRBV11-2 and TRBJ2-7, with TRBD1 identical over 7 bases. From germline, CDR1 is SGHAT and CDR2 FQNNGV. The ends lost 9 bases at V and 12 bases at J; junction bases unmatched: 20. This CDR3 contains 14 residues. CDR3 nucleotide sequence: TGTGCCAGTAGCCGCCTCGGGATAGGGGGCGAGTGGTACTTC. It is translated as CASSRLGIGGEWYF.

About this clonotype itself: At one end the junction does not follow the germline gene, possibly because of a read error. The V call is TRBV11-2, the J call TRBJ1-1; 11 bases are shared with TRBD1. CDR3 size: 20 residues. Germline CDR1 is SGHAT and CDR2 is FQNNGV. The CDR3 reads CASSAWDRGCKRWSNTGAFF. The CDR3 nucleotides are TGTGCCAGCAGTGCTTGGGACAGGGGGTGCAAGAGGTGGAGTAACACTGGAGCTTTCTTT.

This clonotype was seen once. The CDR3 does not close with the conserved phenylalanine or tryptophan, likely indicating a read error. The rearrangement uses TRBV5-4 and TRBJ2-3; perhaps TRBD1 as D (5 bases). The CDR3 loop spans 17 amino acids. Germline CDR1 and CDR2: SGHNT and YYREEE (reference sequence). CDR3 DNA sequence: TGCGCCAGCAGCGTAGACGGACACCCTCCACCCACCGATACGCAGTATTCT. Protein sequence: CASSVDGHPPPTDTQYS.

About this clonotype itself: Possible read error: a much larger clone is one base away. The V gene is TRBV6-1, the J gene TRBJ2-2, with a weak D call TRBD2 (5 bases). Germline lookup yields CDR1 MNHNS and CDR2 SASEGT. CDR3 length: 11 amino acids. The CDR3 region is CASSAIGELLF. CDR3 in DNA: TGTGCCAGCAGTGCCATCGGGGAGTTGCTTTTT.

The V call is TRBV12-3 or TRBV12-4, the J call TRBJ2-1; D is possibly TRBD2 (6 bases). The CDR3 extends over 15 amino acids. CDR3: CVRSLSGISGLEQFF. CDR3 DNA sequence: TGTGTCAGAAGCCTGTCCGGGATTAGCGGACTTGAGCAGTTCTTC.

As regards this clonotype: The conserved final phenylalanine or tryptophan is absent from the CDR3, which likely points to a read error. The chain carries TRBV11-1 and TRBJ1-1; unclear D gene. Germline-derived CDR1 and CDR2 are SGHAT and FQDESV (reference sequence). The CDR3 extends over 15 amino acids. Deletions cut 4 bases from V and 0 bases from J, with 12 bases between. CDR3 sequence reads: CASSSTRIVNTEAFI. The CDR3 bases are TGTGCCAGCAGCTCAACCAGGATAGTGAACACTGAAGCTTTCATT.

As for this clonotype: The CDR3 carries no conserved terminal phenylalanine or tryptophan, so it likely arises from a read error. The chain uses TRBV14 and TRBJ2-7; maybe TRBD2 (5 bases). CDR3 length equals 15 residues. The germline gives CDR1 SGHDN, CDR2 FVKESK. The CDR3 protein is CTSSQAARTDYEQYS. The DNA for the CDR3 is TGTACCAGCAGCCAGGCGGCGAGGACTGACTACGAGCAGTACTCC.

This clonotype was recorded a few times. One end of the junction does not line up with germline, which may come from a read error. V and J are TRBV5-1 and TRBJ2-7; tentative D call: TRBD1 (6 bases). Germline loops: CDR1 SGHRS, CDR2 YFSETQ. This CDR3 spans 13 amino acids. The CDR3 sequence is CASSWDKPYVQYF. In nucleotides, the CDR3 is TGCGCCAGCAGCTGGGACAAGCCCTACGTGCAGTACTTC.

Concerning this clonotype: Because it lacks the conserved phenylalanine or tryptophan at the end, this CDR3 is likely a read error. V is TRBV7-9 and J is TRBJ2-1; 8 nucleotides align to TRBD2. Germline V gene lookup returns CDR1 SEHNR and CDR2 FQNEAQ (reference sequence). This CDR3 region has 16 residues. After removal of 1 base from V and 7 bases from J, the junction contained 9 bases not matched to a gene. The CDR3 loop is CASSLGTSGARNEQFS. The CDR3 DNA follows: TGTGCCAGCAGCTTAGGAACTAGCGGAGCTAGGAATGAGCAGTTCTCC.

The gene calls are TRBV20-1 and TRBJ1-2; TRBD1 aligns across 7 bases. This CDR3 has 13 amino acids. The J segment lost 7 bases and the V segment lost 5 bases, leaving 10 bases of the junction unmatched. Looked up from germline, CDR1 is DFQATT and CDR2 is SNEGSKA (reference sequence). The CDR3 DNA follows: TGCAGTGCTTCTCCCGGGACAGTGGGTGGCTACACCTTC. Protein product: CSASPGTVGGYTF.

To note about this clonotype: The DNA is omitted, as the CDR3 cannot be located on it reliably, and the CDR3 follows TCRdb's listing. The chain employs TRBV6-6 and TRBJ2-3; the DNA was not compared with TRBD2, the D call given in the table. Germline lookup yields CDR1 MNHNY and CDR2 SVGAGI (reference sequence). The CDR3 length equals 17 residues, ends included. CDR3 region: CANSYSFGSGSIDTHYF.

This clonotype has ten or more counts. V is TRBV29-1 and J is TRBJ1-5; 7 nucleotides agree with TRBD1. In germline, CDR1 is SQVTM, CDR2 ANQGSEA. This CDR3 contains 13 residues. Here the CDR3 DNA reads TGCAGTGTTACACAGGGGCCGGATCAGCCCCAGCATTTT. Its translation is CSVTQGPDQPQHF.

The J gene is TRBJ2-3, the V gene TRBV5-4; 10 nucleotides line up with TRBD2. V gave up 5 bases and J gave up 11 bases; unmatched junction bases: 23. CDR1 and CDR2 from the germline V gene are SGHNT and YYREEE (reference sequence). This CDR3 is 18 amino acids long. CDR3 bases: TGTGCCAGCAGTAACCCGGCGGCTAGCGGGAGTCAGACAAATATGCAGTATTTT. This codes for CASSNPAASGSQTNMQYF. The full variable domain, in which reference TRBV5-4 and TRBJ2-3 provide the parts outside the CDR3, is ETGVTQSPTHLIKTRGQQVTLRCSSQSGHNTVSWYQQALGQGPQFIFQYYREEENGRGNFPPRFSGLQFPNYSSELNVNALELDDSALYLCASSNPAASGSQTNMQYFGPGTRLTVL.

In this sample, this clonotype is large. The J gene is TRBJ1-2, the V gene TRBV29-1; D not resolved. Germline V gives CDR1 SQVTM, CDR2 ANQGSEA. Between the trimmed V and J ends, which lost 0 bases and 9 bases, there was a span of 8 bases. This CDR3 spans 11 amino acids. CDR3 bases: TGCAGCGTTGAAGATCAGACCAGCTACACCTTC. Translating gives CSVEDQTSYTF.

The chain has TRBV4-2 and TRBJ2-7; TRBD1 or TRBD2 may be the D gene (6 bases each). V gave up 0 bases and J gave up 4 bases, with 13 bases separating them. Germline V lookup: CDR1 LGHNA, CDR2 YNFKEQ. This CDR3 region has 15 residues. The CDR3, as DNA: TGTGCCAGCAGCCAAGATCCCGGGGGCCCATACGAGCAGTACTTC. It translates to CASSQDPGGPYEQYF.

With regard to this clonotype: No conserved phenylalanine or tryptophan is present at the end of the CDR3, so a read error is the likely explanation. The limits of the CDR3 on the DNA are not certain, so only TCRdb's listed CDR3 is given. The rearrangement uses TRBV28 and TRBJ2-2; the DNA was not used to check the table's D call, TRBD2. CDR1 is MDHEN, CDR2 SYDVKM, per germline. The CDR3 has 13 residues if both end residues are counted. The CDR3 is CVSSLSGSGELFY.

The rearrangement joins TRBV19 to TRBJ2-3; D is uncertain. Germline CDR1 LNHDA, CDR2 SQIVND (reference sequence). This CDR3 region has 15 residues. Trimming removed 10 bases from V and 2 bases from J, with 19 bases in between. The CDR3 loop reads CATSPLGTYTDTQYF. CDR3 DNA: TGTGCCACCAGTCCCCTAGGCACTTACACAGATACGCAGTATTTT.

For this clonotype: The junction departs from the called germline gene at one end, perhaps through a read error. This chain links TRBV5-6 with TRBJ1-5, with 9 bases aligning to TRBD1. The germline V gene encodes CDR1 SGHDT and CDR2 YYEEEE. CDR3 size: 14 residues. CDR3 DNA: TGTGCCAGCAGTACAGGGGGCAGCAATCAGTCCCAGCAGTTT. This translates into CASSTGGSNQSQQF.

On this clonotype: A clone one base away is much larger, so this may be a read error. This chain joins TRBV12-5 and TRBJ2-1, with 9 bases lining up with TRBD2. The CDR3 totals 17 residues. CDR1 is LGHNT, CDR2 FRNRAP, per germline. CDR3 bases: TGTCCTAGTGGTTTTAATACTTTAGCGGGAGAGGGAAATGAGCAGTTCTTC. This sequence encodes CPSGFNTLAGEGNEQFF.